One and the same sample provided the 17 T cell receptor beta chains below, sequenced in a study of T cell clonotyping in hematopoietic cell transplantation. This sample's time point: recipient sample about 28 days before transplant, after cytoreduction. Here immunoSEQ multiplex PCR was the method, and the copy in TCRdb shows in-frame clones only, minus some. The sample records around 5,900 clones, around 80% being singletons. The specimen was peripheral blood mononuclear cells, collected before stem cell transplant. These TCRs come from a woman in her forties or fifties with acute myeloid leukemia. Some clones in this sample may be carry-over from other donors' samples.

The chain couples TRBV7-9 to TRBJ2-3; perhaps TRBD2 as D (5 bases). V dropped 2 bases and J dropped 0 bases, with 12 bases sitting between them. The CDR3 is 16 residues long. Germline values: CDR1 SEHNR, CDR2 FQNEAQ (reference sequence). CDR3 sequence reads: CASSLLRTGSTDTQYF. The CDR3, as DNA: TGTGCCAGCAGCTTACTTCGGACTGGGAGCACAGATACGCAGTATTTT.

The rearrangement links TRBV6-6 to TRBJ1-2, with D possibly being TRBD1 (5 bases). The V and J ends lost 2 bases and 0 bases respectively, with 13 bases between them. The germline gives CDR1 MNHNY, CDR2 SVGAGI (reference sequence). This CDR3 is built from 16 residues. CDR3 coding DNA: TGTGCCAGCAGTTACCCCCCCGGGGGGACTAACTATGGCTACACCTTC. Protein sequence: CASSYPPGGTNYGYTF.

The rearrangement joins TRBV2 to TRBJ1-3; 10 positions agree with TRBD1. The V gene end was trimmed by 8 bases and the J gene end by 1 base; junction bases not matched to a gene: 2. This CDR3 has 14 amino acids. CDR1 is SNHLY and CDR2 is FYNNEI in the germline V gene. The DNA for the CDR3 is TGTGCCAGCGAGGACAGGGGGTCTGGAAACACCATATATTTT. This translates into CASEDRGSGNTIYF.

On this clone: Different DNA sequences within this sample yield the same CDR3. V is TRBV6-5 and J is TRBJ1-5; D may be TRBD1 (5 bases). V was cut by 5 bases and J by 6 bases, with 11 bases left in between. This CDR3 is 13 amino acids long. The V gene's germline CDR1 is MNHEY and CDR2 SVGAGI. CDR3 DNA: TGTGCCAGCAGTACGGGGGGAGGTCAGCCCCAGCATTTT. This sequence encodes CASSTGGGQPQHF.

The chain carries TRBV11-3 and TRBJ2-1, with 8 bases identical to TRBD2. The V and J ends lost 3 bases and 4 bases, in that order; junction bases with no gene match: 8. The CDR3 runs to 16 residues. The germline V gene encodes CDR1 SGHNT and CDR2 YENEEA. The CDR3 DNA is TGTGCCAGCAGCTTGGGAACTAGCGGAGTTTACAATGAGCAGTTCTTC. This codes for CASSLGTSGVYNEQFF.

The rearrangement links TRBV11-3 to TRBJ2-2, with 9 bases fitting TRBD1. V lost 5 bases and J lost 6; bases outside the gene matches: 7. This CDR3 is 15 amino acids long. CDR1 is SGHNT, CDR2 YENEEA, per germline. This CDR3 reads CASSTRTGVAGELFF. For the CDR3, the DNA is TGTGCCAGCAGCACCCGGACAGGGGTGGCCGGGGAGCTGTTTTTT.

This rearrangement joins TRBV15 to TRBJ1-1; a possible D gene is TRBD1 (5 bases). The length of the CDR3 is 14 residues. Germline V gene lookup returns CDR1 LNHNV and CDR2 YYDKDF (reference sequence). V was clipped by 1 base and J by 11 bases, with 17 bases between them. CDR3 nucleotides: TGTGCCACCAGCAGAGCCATTCCGGGACGAAGGGCTTTCTTT. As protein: CATSRAIPGRRAFF.

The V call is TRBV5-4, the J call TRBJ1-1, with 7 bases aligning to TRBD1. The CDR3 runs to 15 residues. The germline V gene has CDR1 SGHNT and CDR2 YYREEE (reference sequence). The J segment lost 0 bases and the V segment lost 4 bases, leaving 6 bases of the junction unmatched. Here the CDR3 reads CASSPGQDMNTEAFF. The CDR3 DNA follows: TGTGCCAGCAGCCCCGGACAGGACATGAACACTGAAGCTTTCTTT.

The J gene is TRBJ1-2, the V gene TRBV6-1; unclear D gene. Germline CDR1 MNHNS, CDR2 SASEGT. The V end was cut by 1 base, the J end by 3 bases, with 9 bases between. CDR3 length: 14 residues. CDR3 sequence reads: CASSEGGEYYGYTF. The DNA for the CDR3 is TGTGCCAGCAGTGAAGGGGGAGAGTACTATGGCTACACCTTC.

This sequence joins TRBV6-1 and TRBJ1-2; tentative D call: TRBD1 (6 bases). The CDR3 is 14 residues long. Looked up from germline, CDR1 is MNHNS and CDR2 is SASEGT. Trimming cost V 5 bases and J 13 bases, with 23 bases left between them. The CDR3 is CASSTGDNSNPSTF. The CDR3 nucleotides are TGTGCCAGCAGTACCGGGGACAACTCAAACCCTAGCACCTTC.

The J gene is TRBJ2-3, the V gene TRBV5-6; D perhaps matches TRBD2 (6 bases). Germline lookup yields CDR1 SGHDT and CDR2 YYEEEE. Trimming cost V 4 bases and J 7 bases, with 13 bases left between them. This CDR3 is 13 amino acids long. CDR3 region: CASSGSGLNTQYF. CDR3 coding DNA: TGTGCCAGCAGCGGGAGCGGGTTGAATACGCAGTATTTT.

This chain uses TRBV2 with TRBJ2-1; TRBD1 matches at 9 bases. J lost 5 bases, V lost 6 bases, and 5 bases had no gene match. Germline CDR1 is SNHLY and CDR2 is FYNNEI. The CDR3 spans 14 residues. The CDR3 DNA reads TGTGCCAGCAGGAGGGACAGGGTAGACAATGAGCAGTTCTTC. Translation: CASRRDRVDNEQFF.

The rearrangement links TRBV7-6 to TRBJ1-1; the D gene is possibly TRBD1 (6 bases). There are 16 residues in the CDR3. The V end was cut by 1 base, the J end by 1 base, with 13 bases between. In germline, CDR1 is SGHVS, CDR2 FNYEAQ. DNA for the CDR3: TGTGCCAGCAGCTTAGGCCTAACAGGGAAGAACACTGAAGCTTTCTTT. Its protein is CASSLGLTGKNTEAFF.

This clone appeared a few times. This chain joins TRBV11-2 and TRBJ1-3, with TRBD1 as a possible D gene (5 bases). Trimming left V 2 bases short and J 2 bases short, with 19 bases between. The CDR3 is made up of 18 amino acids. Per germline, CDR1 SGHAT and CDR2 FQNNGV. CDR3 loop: CASSLQRVTAGTGNTIYF. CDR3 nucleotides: TGTGCCAGCAGCTTACAGCGGGTGACAGCCGGCACTGGAAACACCATATATTTT.

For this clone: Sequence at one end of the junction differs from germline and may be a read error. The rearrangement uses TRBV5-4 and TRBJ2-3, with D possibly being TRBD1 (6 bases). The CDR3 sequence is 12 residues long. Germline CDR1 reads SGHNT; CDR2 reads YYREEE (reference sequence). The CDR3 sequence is CASSLERQVHDF. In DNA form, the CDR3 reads TGTGCCAGCAGCTTGGAGAGACAGGTGCACGATTTT.

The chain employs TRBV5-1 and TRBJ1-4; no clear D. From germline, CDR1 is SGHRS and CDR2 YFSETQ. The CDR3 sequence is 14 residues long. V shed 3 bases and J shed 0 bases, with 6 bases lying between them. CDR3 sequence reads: CASSSQATNEKLFF. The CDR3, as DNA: TGCGCCAGCAGCTCTCAAGCAACTAATGAAAAACTGTTTTTT.

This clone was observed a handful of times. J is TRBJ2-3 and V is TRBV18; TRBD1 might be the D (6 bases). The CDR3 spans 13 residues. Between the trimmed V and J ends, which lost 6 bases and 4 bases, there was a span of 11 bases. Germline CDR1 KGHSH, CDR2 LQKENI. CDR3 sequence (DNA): TGTGCCAGCTCGCTGGACAGTTCAGATACGCAGTATTTT. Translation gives CASSLDSSDTQYF.